These 26 T cell receptor beta chains were sequenced from one sample in a study of blood T cell repertoires in COVID-19. Repertoires were generated with immunoSEQ multiplex PCR, while TCRdb's copy carries only in-frame clones and drops some. The repertoire consists of about 66,000 clones, with around nine tenths occurring once and the leading ten covering less than 1.5%. The material sequenced was peripheral blood. These receptors were collected from a man aged 60 to 69 with acute or convalescent COVID-19.

This chain connects TRBV28 to TRBJ2-3; D is possibly TRBD2 (6 bases). This CDR3 has 18 amino acids. Trimming left V 4 bases short and J 0 bases short, with 20 bases between. From germline, CDR1 is MDHEN and CDR2 SYDVKM. The CDR3 DNA reads TGTGCCAGCAGTTCCCCGTTCAGTGGAGGGCAGAGCACAGATACGCAGTATTTT. Its translation is CASSSPFSGGQSTDTQYF.

This sequence joins TRBV5-1 and TRBJ2-3; 7 positions match TRBD1. The germline V gene encodes CDR1 SGHRS and CDR2 YFSETQ. The CDR3 sequence is 15 residues long. After removal of 0 bases from V and 2 bases from J, the junction contained 3 bases not matched to a gene. DNA for the CDR3: TGCGCCAGCAGCTTGGCTAGGGGGCCCACAGATACGCAGTATTTT. Protein product: CASSLARGPTDTQYF.

The chain uses TRBV29-1 and TRBJ1-1; D uncertain. The ends were cut back, 4 bases at V and 5 bases at J, with 5 bases in the middle. CDR3 length: 10 amino acids. CDR1 and CDR2 (germline): SQVTM, ANQGSEA. CDR3 DNA: TGCAGCGTTGGGGCGACTGAAGCTTTCTTT. It codes for CSVGATEAFF.

The rearrangement links TRBV7-9 to TRBJ2-1, with D perhaps matching TRBD2 (5 bases). Germline CDR1 SEHNR, CDR2 FQNEAQ (reference sequence). The ends were cut back, 5 bases at V and 11 bases at J, with 10 bases in the middle. This CDR3 comprises 11 residues. CDR3 region: CASSADFQQFF. CDR3 nucleotide sequence: TGTGCCAGCAGCGCGGACTTCCAGCAGTTCTTC. Supplemented by reference TRBV7-9 and TRBJ2-1, the full variable domain reads DTGVSQNPRHKITKRGQNVTFRCDPISEHNRLYWYRQTLGQGPEFLTYFQNEAQLEKSRLLSDRFSAERPKGSFSTLEIQRTEQGDSAMYLCASSADFQQFFGPGTRLTVL.

J is TRBJ1-2 and V is TRBV24-1; the D gene is possibly TRBD1 (6 bases). The V gene's germline CDR1 is KGHDR and CDR2 SFDVKD. V gave up 3 bases and J gave up 7 bases, with 14 bases separating them. The CDR3 spans 14 residues. CDR3 DNA sequence: TGTGCCACCAGTGATGCTACAGGGCTGAGTGGCTACACCTTC. This codes for CATSDATGLSGYTF.

The chain employs TRBV6-6 and TRBJ2-7; 11 bases align to TRBD1. The CDR3 length is 15 residues. Unmatched junction bases numbered 9, after V lost 6 bases and J lost 5 bases. In germline, CDR1 is MNHNY, CDR2 SVGAGI (reference sequence). CDR3 coding DNA: TGTGCCAGCAGATTCCCGGGACAGGGGGATAACGAGCAGTACTTC. Its protein product is CASRFPGQGDNEQYF.

The V call is TRBV19, the J call TRBJ1-5; D might be TRBD1 (6 bases). Germline-derived CDR1 and CDR2 are LNHDA and SQIVND (reference sequence). This CDR3 has 16 amino acids. The germline V and J ends were trimmed by 5 bases and 4 bases, with 18 bases remaining between them. CDR3 bases: TGTGCCAGTAGTTTAAGACGGGGACAACGGAATCAGCCCCAGCATTTT. Translated, it gives CASSLRRGQRNQPQHF.

In this sample, this clone turned up a few times. CDR3 protein: CASSYREDTEAFF. For the CDR3, the DNA is TGTGCCAGCAGTTACCGGGAGGACACTGAAGCTTTCTTT. The chain combines TRBV6-6 with TRBJ1-1; D unclear. Germline V gene lookup returns CDR1 MNHNY and CDR2 SVGAGI (reference sequence). The CDR3 extends over 13 amino acids. Between the trimmed V and J ends, which lost 2 bases and 3 bases, there was a span of 7 bases.

This clone has just one count. The rearrangement joins TRBV3-1 (or the pseudogene TRBV3-2) to TRBJ2-3, with D tentatively TRBD2 (5 bases). CDR3 length: 11 residues. CDR1 LGHDT and CDR2 YNNKEL come from the germline V gene (reference sequence). V was pared by 4 bases and J by 6 bases, with 5 bases between. CDR3: CASSRRDTQYF. The DNA of the CDR3 is TGTGCCAGCAGCCGGAGGGATACGCAGTATTTT.

The rearrangement uses TRBV4-1 and TRBJ2-7; D not resolved. This CDR3 is built from 14 residues. V gave up 2 bases and J gave up 3 bases, with 11 bases separating them. From germline, CDR1 is MGHRA and CDR2 YSYEKL. CDR3 nucleotides: TGCGCCAGCAGCCAATCTTCATCAGGCTACGAGCAGTACTTC. It yields the protein CASSQSSSGYEQYF.

DNA of the CDR3: TGCGCCAGCAGCTTGGCCGGGGGGCTGACAGATACGCAGTATTTT. It is translated as CASSLAGGLTDTQYF. The chain uses TRBV5-1 and TRBJ2-3; D possibly corresponds to TRBD2 (7 bases). V dropped 0 bases and J dropped 3 bases, with 11 bases sitting between them. The CDR3 loop spans 15 amino acids. Germline assignment: CDR1 SGHRS and CDR2 YFSETQ.

This clone was recorded once. This rearrangement joins TRBV13 to TRBJ2-6; 10 nucleotides align to TRBD1. V lost 5 bases to trimming and J lost 4 bases; unmatched junction nucleotides: 5. Germline values: CDR1 PRHDT, CDR2 FYEKMQ (reference sequence). The CDR3 sequence is 16 residues long. CDR3 in amino acids: CASSRGQGVGANVLTF. CDR3 nucleotide sequence: TGTGCCAGCAGCCGCGGACAGGGGGTCGGGGCCAACGTCCTGACTTTC.

The chain carries TRBV30 and TRBJ1-2, with TRBD1 identical over 7 bases. Germline V CDR1 and CDR2: GTSNPN, SVGIG (reference sequence). The CDR3 sequence is 17 residues long. J lost 2 bases, V lost 2 bases, and 14 bases had no gene match. The CDR3 DNA is TGTGCCTGGAGTCCGAAGGGGAAAGGGGGCCAAAACTATGGCTACACCTTC. Protein: CAWSPKGKGGQNYGYTF.

This chain uses TRBV7-2 with TRBJ1-5; no definite D call. Germline CDR1 SGHTA, CDR2 FQGNSA. Trimming took off 3 bases at V and 6 bases at J, with 12 bases between the two ends. This CDR3 is built from 14 residues. The CDR3 DNA reads TGTGCCAGCAGCTTCTTCCGGGATCGTCAGCCCCAGCATTTT. It codes for CASSFFRDRQPQHF.

The V gene is TRBV30, the J gene TRBJ1-1; D remains unclear. The germline V gene has CDR1 GTSNPN and CDR2 SVGIG (reference sequence). The CDR3 totals 13 residues. The V gene lost 4 bases and the J gene lost 2 bases, with 11 bases spanning the gap. For the CDR3, the DNA is TGTGCCTGGAACGGTCACTATAACACTGAAGCTTTCTTT. Amino acids: CAWNGHYNTEAFF.

The chain links TRBV5-4 to TRBJ1-1; D might be TRBD1 (6 bases). This CDR3 is 14 amino acids long. Germline V gives CDR1 SGHNT, CDR2 YYREEE (reference sequence). Between the trimmed V and J ends, which lost 3 bases and 1 base, there was a span of 10 bases. CDR3 in DNA: TGTGCCAGCAGCTCGGGGGGGCAGAACACTGAAGCTTTCTTT. This codes for CASSSGGQNTEAFF.

The table lists this clone with a count of one. This sequence joins TRBV7-2 and TRBJ2-7; the D gene is possibly TRBD2 (7 bases). V was shortened by 2 bases and J by 4 bases, with 18 bases between the two germline ends. Per the germline V gene, CDR1 is SGHTA and CDR2 is FQGNSA. This CDR3 is 16 amino acids long. CDR3 DNA sequence: TGTGCCAGCAGCTTATCCGCGGCGGGGGCTCGGTACGAGCAGTACTTC. Translation gives CASSLSAAGARYEQYF.

Regarding this clone: The germline gene is not matched at one end of the junction; a read error may be the cause. The rearrangement uses TRBV7-7 and TRBJ2-3, with 7 bases lining up with TRBD2. The germline gives CDR1 SSHAT, CDR2 FNYEAQ (reference sequence). The CDR3 is made up of 13 amino acids. CDR3 sequence: CASSVAGGDTQYF. The DNA for the CDR3 is TGTGCTAGCAGCGTCGCCGGGGGGGATACGCAGTATTTT.

V and J are TRBV7-9 and TRBJ1-1; D unresolved. Germline V gene lookup returns CDR1 SEHNR and CDR2 FQNEAQ (reference sequence). Trimming removed 2 bases at V and 7 bases at J, with 5 bases between. This CDR3 region has 11 residues. This CDR3 is CASSLSVEAFF. As DNA, the CDR3 is TGTGCCAGCAGCTTATCGGTTGAAGCTTTCTTT.

The V call is TRBV6-5, the J call TRBJ1-2; no firm D call. The CDR3 spans 15 residues. The V gene lost 6 bases and the J gene lost 6 bases, with 20 bases spanning the gap. Germline V gene sequence: CDR1 MNHEY, CDR2 SVGAGI. The CDR3 sequence is CASSRERGPRNGYTF. CDR3 coding DNA: TGTGCCAGCAGCCGGGAGCGAGGCCCGCGTAATGGCTACACCTTC.

This rearrangement joins TRBV7-3 to TRBJ2-1; 7 positions match TRBD2. This CDR3 is 16 amino acids long. The ends lost 5 bases at V and 2 bases at J; junction bases unmatched: 9. Looked up from germline, CDR1 is SGHTA and CDR2 is FQGTGA. In DNA, the CDR3 is TGTGCCAGCAGCCCCCTCGGGACTAAAGCCTACAATGAGCAGTTCTTC. As protein: CASSPLGTKAYNEQFF.

V and J are TRBV7-9 and TRBJ1-2; D gene ambiguous. Germline V CDR1 and CDR2: SEHNR, FQNEAQ (reference sequence). The CDR3 contains 11 residues. V lost 8 bases, J lost 4 bases, and 8 bases lay in between. In DNA, the CDR3 is TGTGCCAGCGCCGGAGTCTATGGCTACACCTTC. Its protein product is CASAGVYGYTF. The full variable domain, with the rest looked up from reference TRBV7-9 and TRBJ1-2, is DTGVSQNPRHKITKRGQNVTFRCDPISEHNRLYWYRQTLGQGPEFLTYFQNEAQLEKSRLLSDRFSAERPKGSFSTLEIQRTEQGDSAMYLCASAGVYGYTFGSGTRLTVV.

This clone was recorded once. V and J are TRBV12-3 or TRBV12-4 and TRBJ2-1; D is possibly TRBD1 (6 bases). Trimming removed 5 bases from V and 7 bases from J, with 12 bases in between. The length of the CDR3 is 13 residues. The CDR3 loop is CASSPDDRNEQFF. DNA of the CDR3: TGTGCCAGCAGTCCAGACGACAGGAATGAGCAGTTCTTC.

The rearrangement links TRBV6-6 to TRBJ2-7; TRBD1 matches 7 bases. CDR1 and CDR2 from the germline V gene are MNHNY and SVGAGI (reference sequence). The J segment lost 2 bases and the V segment lost 10 bases, leaving 11 bases of the junction unmatched. The CDR3 consists of 14 residues. CDR3 sequence: CATQDSGTAYEQYF. CDR3 nucleotide sequence: TGTGCCACCCAAGATTCCGGGACAGCCTACGAGCAGTACTTC.

This chain joins TRBV6-5 and TRBJ2-7; maybe TRBD2 (7 bases). This CDR3 comprises 13 residues. The V gene's germline CDR1 is MNHEY and CDR2 SVGAGI. V gave up 8 bases and J gave up 3 bases, with 14 bases separating them. This CDR3 is CASGGANSYEQYF. The DNA for the CDR3 is TGTGCCAGCGGGGGGGCAAATAGCTACGAGCAGTACTTC.

Only a few counts were recorded for this clone. The V and J genes are TRBV5-8 and TRBJ2-4; 7 bases fit TRBD1. This CDR3 spans 15 amino acids. Germline CDR1 reads SGHTS; CDR2 reads YDEGEE. V lost 7 bases, J lost 2 bases, and 9 bases stayed unmatched. The CDR3 DNA reads as TGTGCCAGCGCCCGACAGGGAGTGTCCAAAAACATTCAGTACTTC. Translation: CASARQGVSKNIQYF.